The present TCR beta chain was sequenced within a study of CD8 T cells in Susac syndrome. Findings of the study overall: TCR sequencing and HLA analysis covered a relatively small number of individuals.

The sequenced target, TCR beta, came from blood CD8+ and CD4+ T cells. TEMRA cells were enriched by FACS, and CD4+ and CD8+ T cells were negatively isolated. Points on this clonotype: Its target is unknown.

When the RNA was reverse transcribed, random hexamers were used with an input of about 0.5 to 1 ug. An immunoSEQ multiplex PCR amplified TCR beta CDR3 over 54 Vbeta and 13 Jbeta. One entry per CDR3 protein results from TCRdb running MiXCR on the immunoSEQ multiplex PCR reads. The sample holds 300,000 to 350,000 distinct CDR3 sequences, roughly 94% seen once. This CDR3 comprises 15 residues. From germline, CDR1 is DFQATT and CDR2 SNEGSKA (reference sequence). Trimming removed 0 bases at V and 4 bases at J, with 13 bases between. The source material was CD4+ T cells from PBMCs. V usage is TRBV20-1 and J usage is TRBJ2-1; tentative D call: TRBD2 (6 bases). The source is a human donor with multiple sclerosis. CDR3 region: CSARDPTSLYNEQFF. Written as DNA, the CDR3 is TGCAGTGCTAGAGATCCTACTAGCCTTTACAATGAGCAGTTCTTC.